These T cell receptor beta chains were read from a single sample in a study of cytomegalovirus exposure and HLA in healthy donors. Data came from immunoSEQ multiplex PCR; TCRdb stores just in-frame clones and leaves some out. The sample has over 150,000 clones; 65% to 80% are singletons. Sequenced sample: PBMCs. The receptors come from a man in his forties or fifties in good health and CMV-seronegative. Both conserved end residues are part of each CDR3. D genes are given only for firm matches. Rows give clone size only sometimes, using once, few, many, or a class for an expanded clone.

>TRBV7-9|few|TRBD1|15|TRBJ1-4
TGTGCCAGCAGCCCAAGACAGGGAACTAATGAAAAACTGTTTTTT
CASSPRQGTNEKLFF
>TRBV7-8|.|.|15|TRBJ2-3
TGTGCCAGCAGCTTGAGGCGGGGAGCAACAGATACGCAGTATTTT
CASSLRRGATDTQYF
>TRBV11-2|.|.|15|TRBJ1-1
TGTGCCAGCAGCTTTTCGCAACAAATGCACACTGAAGCTTTCTTT
CASSFSQQMHTEAFF
>TRBV2|few|.|14|TRBJ1-5
TGTGCCAGCAGTGAACAGGGTCTGATCGAGCCCCAGCATTTT
CASSEQGLIEPQHF
>TRBV7-3|.|.|14|TRBJ1-6
TGTGCCAGCAGCTTCGGGGCAGGGGATTCACCCCTCCACTTT
CASSFGAGDSPLHF
>TRBV2|.|TRBD1|14|TRBJ1-5
TGTGCCAGCAGTCTTGGCAGGGGGAATCAGCCCCAGCATTTT
CASSLGRGNQPQHF
>TRBV27|.|.|13|TRBJ1-5
TGTGCCAGCAGTGAGAGGGAGGCTCAGCCCCAGCATTTT
CASSEREAQPQHF
>TRBV5-4|.|.|15|TRBJ2-7
TGTGCCAGCAGCCACGATGAAAGGGGGTCCTACGAGCAGTACTTC
CASSHDERGSYEQYF
>TRBV4-1|few|.|16|TRBJ1-2
TGCGCCAGCAGCCAAGATCGTAAGGGAGAATCGGGAGGCTACACCTTC
CASSQDRKGESGGYTF
>TRBV28|.|.|15|TRBJ2-5
TGTGCCAGCAGTAGCAGGGACACCTACCAAGAGACCCAGTACTTC
CASSSRDTYQETQYF
>TRBV7-9|.|TRBD1|17|TRBJ2-3
TGTGCCAGCAGCCGGGACAGGGGAGTCAGTGGAGGAGATACGCAGTATTTT
CASSRDRGVSGGDTQYF
>TRBV5-4|.|.|14|TRBJ2-3
TGTGCCAGCACCAAAGAAGCTAGCACAGATACGCAGTATTTT
CASTKEASTDTQYF
>TRBV15|.|.|15|TRBJ2-7
TGTGCCACCAGCAGAGACAGGGGAAGGCCCTACGAGCAGTACTTC
CATSRDRGRPYEQYF
>TRBV19|.|.|16|TRBJ1-5
TGTGCCAGTAGCCGGAAAGGACATGATAGCAATCAGCCCCAGCATTTT
CASSRKGHDSNQPQHF
>TRBV28|.|.|14|TRBJ1-1
TGTGCCAGCACCCCGGGAGCTCTGAACACTGAAGCTTTCTTT
CASTPGALNTEAFF
>TRBV27|.|.|15|TRBJ1-1
TGTGCCAGCAGTTTCAGGCAGGGGATAGACACTGAAGCTTTCTTT
CASSFRQGIDTEAFF
>TRBV6-5|few|TRBD1|13|TRBJ2-1
TGTGCCAGCGGGACAGGGGACTACAATGAGCAGTTCTTC
CASGTGDYNEQFF
>TRBV6-4|.|TRBD2|16|TRBJ2-3
TGTGCCAGCAGCCGAGCGGGGGTCCTGGACACAGATACGCAGTATTTT
CASSRAGVLDTDTQYF
>TRBV10-3|few|TRBD1|13|TRBJ2-7
TGTGCCACCAGGGGGACAGGGGGCGGCGAGCAGTACTTC
CATRGTGGGEQYF
>TRBV30|.|TRBD2|13|TRBJ2-5
TGTGCTTACGACGGGGGGTCGGGGGAGACCCAGTACTTC
CAYDGGSGETQYF
>TRBV4-1|.|TRBD2|16|TRBJ2-1
TGCGCCAGCAGCGCCAGACTAGCGGGGGTTAACAATGAGCAGTTCTTC
CASSARLAGVNNEQFF
>TRBV6-1|.|.|13|TRBJ2-5
TGTGCCAGCAGTCGGAGAAACGAAGAGACCCAGTACTTC
CASSRRNEETQYF
>TRBV5-1|.|.|13|TRBJ2-7
TGCGCCAGCAGCTACGGACAAGGGTTCGAGCAGTACTTC
CASSYGQGFEQYF
>TRBV6-6|few|.|13|TRBJ2-7
TGTGCCAGCAGCCCCAGGGGAACCTACGAGCAGTACTTC
CASSPRGTYEQYF
>TRBV5-1|.|.|16|TRBJ2-3
TGCGCCAGCAGAACCGGGATAGCCTTAAGGGCAGATACGCAGTATTTT
CASRTGIALRADTQYF
>TRBV5-1|.|TRBD2|17|TRBJ2-3
TGCGCCAGCAGCCTGGGGGCTAGCGGGGGTTCCACAGATACGCAGTATTTT
CASSLGASGGSTDTQYF
>TRBV30|.|.|15|TRBJ2-2
TGTGCCTGGAGTGTTAGGGGACAAAACACCGGGGAGCTGTTTTTT
CAWSVRGQNTGELFF
>TRBV5-6|.|.|15|TRBJ2-1
TGTGCCAGCACCGTAGTTGGAGTTACCAACAATGAGCAGTTCTTC
CASTVVGVTNNEQFF
>TRBV7-9|.|TRBD1|18|TRBJ2-7
TGTGCCAGCAGCTTTCCCTTATCCGGGACAGGGGAAAGGGACGAGCAGTACTTC
CASSFPLSGTGERDEQYF
>TRBV6-5|.|.|14|TRBJ2-7
TGTGCCAGCAGCCGAGGACAGAGGAACTACGAGCAGTACTTC
CASSRGQRNYEQYF
>TRBV5-1|.|.|14|TRBJ2-5
TGCGCCAGCAGCTTGTTACAGGGTGGCGAGACCCAGTACTTC
CASSLLQGGETQYF
>TRBV2|once|.|12|TRBJ1-1
TGTGCCAGCAGTGAGGGCCAGCCCGAAGCTTTCTTT
CASSEGQPEAFF
>TRBV6-4|.|TRBD2|15|TRBJ2-3
TGTGCCAGCGCTACAATAGCGGGGGGCACAGATACGCAGTATTTT
CASATIAGGTDTQYF
>TRBV1|.|.|18|TRBJ2-1
TGCACCAGCAGCCCTTTCTATATAGGACAGGGGGCGTCGGATGAGCAGTTCTTC
CTSSPFYIGQGASDEQFF
>TRBV7-9|once|TRBD2|14|TRBJ2-3
TGTGCCAGCAGCTCTGCCGGGGTGGGGGGGTTGCAGTATTTT
CASSSAGVGGLQYF
>TRBV12-5|.|TRBD1|14|TRBJ1-1
TGTGCTAGTGGCTCCGGGACAGGGAACACTGAAGCTTTCTTT
CASGSGTGNTEAFF
>TRBV9|.|TRBD2|16|TRBJ2-3
TGTGCCAGCAGCGCTTCCGGGGGGGCCGCCACAGATACGCAGTATTTT
CASSASGGAATDTQYF